One sample yielded the 23 T cell receptor beta chains listed below, sequenced in a study of blood T cell repertoires in COVID-19. Sequenced by immunoSEQ multiplex PCR; TCRdb stores in-frame clones only, minus some. This sample has a few hundred thousand clones, with around nine tenths found just once. Sequenced: peripheral blood. These receptors were taken from a young man with active or convalescent COVID-19.

The chain uses TRBV14 and TRBJ1-6; perhaps TRBD1 as D (6 bases). Germline CDR1 is SGHDN and CDR2 is FVKESK. The V gene lost 0 bases and the J gene lost 7 bases, with 19 bases spanning the gap. The CDR3 has 18 amino acids. DNA for the CDR3: TGTGCCAGCAGCCAAGATGGCAACGGGGGGCTACGAAATTCACCCCTCCACTTT. It translates to CASSQDGNGGLRNSPLHF.

This sequence joins TRBV6-5 and TRBJ2-7; D is unresolved. Trimming removed 0 bases from V and 0 bases from J, with 9 bases in between. Germline V gene data show CDR1 as MNHEY and CDR2 as SVGAGI. The CDR3 is 15 residues long. The CDR3 DNA sequence: TGTGCCAGCAGTTACTCGTCGGGTCACTCCTACGAGCAGTACTTC. This translates into CASSYSSGHSYEQYF.

The chain employs TRBV9 and TRBJ1-6; 10 bases map to TRBD1. Germline loops: CDR1 SGDLS, CDR2 YYNGEE. CDR3 length: 17 amino acids. The trim removed 0 bases at V and 6 bases at J, leaving 6 bases unmatched. CDR3 in amino acids: CASSVGDRGNGNSPLHF. The CDR3 DNA reads as TGTGCCAGCAGCGTAGGGGACAGGGGAAACGGTAATTCACCCCTCCACTTT.

The V gene is TRBV7-3, the J gene TRBJ2-1, with a tentative D call TRBD1 (6 bases). The germline gives CDR1 SGHTA, CDR2 FQGTGA. V lost 5 bases and J 5 bases, leaving 13 bases between the germline ends. The CDR3 length is 14 residues. CDR3 bases: TGTGCCAGCAGCCTCTCGGGACAAGACAATGAGCAGTTCTTC. Translated: CASSLSGQDNEQFF.

The chain links TRBV6-5 to TRBJ1-2; TRBD1 matches 7 bases. J gave up 7 bases and V 5 bases, and 7 bases lay outside the gene matches. From germline, CDR1 is MNHEY and CDR2 SVGAGI. This CDR3 region has 13 residues. The CDR3 DNA reads as TGTGCCAGCAGTAGTTACGACAGGGTTGGCTACACCTTC. Its protein product is CASSSYDRVGYTF.

J is TRBJ2-1 and V is TRBV28; TRBD2 is a possible D gene (7 bases). V was trimmed by 3 bases and J by 7 bases, leaving 16 bases between them. Germline V gives CDR1 MDHEN, CDR2 SYDVKM. The CDR3 totals 15 residues. The DNA for the CDR3 is TGTGCCAGCAGTTTGCAGGGGCGGGAGATTAATGAGCAGTTCTTC. Translating it yields CASSLQGREINEQFF.

The V and J genes are TRBV28 and TRBJ1-6, with D possibly being TRBD1 (5 bases). This CDR3 has 13 residues. V lost 3 bases to trimming and J lost 5 bases, with 5 bases between them. The V gene's germline CDR1 is MDHEN and CDR2 SYDVKM. The CDR3 bases are TGTGCCAGCAGTTTCAGGGATAATTCACCCCTCCACTTT. This codes for CASSFRDNSPLHF. Variable domain in full (rest from reference TRBV28 and TRBJ1-6): DVKVTQSSRYLVKRTGEKVFLECVQDMDHENMFWYRQDPGLGLRLIYFSYDVKMKEKGDIPEGYSVSREKKERFSLILESASTNQTSMYLCASSFRDNSPLHFGNGTRLTVT.

This chain joins TRBV2 and TRBJ1-1; D is perhaps TRBD1 (5 bases). This CDR3 has 13 residues. The V gene's germline CDR1 is SNHLY and CDR2 FYNNEI. The germline V and J ends were trimmed by 4 bases and 2 bases, with 8 bases remaining between them. CDR3 in DNA: TGTGCCAGCAGTGTCGACAGCAACACTGAAGCTTTCTTT. Its translation: CASSVDSNTEAFF.

J is TRBJ2-7 and V is TRBV4-3; TRBD1 matches at 9 bases. The CDR3 sequence is 14 residues long. Germline V gene sequence: CDR1 LGHNA, CDR2 YSLEER. J was trimmed by 4 bases and V by 1 base; bases with no gene match: 2. The CDR3 nucleotides are TGCGCCAGCAGCCAAGTGACAGGGGGTTACGAGCAGTACTTC. It encodes CASSQVTGGYEQYF.

V gene TRBV30 combines with J gene TRBJ2-3; no definite D call. This CDR3 contains 11 residues. The germline V gene encodes CDR1 GTSNPN and CDR2 SVGIG (reference sequence). V shed 1 base and J shed 4 bases, with 3 bases lying between them. The CDR3 spells CAWSAADTQYF. The CDR3 bases are TGTGCCTGGAGTGCGGCAGATACGCAGTATTTT.

CDR3: CASSGTGGEQYF. DNA of the CDR3: TGTGCCAGCAGTGGGACAGGGGGCGAGCAGTACTTC. V gene TRBV2 combines with J gene TRBJ2-7, with TRBD1 matching 10 bases. This CDR3 contains 12 residues. V dropped 4 bases and J dropped 6; count of bases not matched to a gene: 0. The germline CDR1 and CDR2 sequences are SNHLY and FYNNEI.

The rearrangement uses TRBV7-9 and TRBJ2-5; D remains unclear. Between the trimmed V and J ends, which lost 5 bases and 4 bases, there was a span of 11 bases. The CDR3 totals 13 residues. In germline, CDR1 is SEHNR, CDR2 FQNEAQ (reference sequence). CDR3 protein: CASSHQVRETQYF. As DNA, the CDR3 is TGTGCCAGCAGCCACCAAGTTAGAGAGACCCAGTACTTC.

The chain uses TRBV7-3 and TRBJ2-1; D may be TRBD2 (5 bases). CDR1 and CDR2 (germline): SGHTA, FQGTGA. Trimming cost V 2 bases and J 4 bases, with 15 bases left between them. The CDR3 extends over 16 amino acids. As DNA, the CDR3 is TGTGCCAGCAGCTTAGGTGGAGCGGAGTATTACAATGAGCAGTTCTTC. It encodes CASSLGGAEYYNEQFF.

This sequence joins TRBV7-3 and TRBJ2-5; 8 nucleotides line up with TRBD2. This CDR3 has 13 residues. Looked up from germline, CDR1 is SGHTA and CDR2 is FQGTGA. The V gene end was trimmed by 5 bases and the J gene end by 10 bases; junction bases not matched to a gene: 9. CDR3 nucleotides: TGTGCCAGCAGCCAACCGGGACTAGGGATCCAGTACTTC. Protein product: CASSQPGLGIQYF.

The chain combines TRBV3-1 (or the pseudogene TRBV3-2) with TRBJ2-1, with TRBD1 matching over 8 bases. This CDR3 region has 17 residues. After removal of 2 bases from V and 12 bases from J, the junction contained 18 bases not matched to a gene. Germline V gives CDR1 LGHDT, CDR2 YNNKEL (reference sequence). CDR3 protein: CASSQYSGTGFISGQFF. CDR3 DNA: TGTGCCAGCAGCCAATACTCCGGGACAGGATTTATATCTGGGCAGTTCTTC.

The chain joins TRBV19 to TRBJ1-5; 8 bases fit TRBD1. Germline-derived CDR1 and CDR2 are LNHDA and SQIVND (reference sequence). J gave up 2 bases and V 7 bases, and 4 bases lay outside the gene matches. The CDR3 runs 14 residues. CDR3 in DNA: TGTGCCAGTAAGAAGGACAGGGGCAATCAGCCCCAGCATTTT. Translating it yields CASKKDRGNQPQHF.

The chain links TRBV28 to TRBJ2-3, with D tentatively TRBD2 (5 bases). V dropped 10 bases and J dropped 8 bases, with 16 bases sitting between them. Germline V gene lookup returns CDR1 MDHEN and CDR2 SYDVKM. There are 12 residues in the CDR3. The CDR3 DNA sequence: TGTGCCACCTGTTCCGGGGTCGGTACGCAGTATTTT. Amino acid sequence: CATCSGVGTQYF.

This chain links TRBV4-2 with TRBJ1-4; 7 bases agree with TRBD1. This CDR3 has 14 residues. Losses at the gene ends were 4 bases for V and 6 bases for J; bases not matched to a gene: 5. In germline, CDR1 is LGHNA, CDR2 YNFKEQ. The chain's CDR3 is CASSPRQGDEKLFF. The CDR3 nucleotides are TGTGCCAGCAGCCCACGACAGGGTGATGAAAAACTGTTTTTT.

V usage is TRBV18 and J usage is TRBJ2-1; 10 bases are shared with TRBD2. V lost 4 bases and J lost 5; bases outside the gene matches: 8. The CDR3 covers 16 residues. From germline, CDR1 is KGHSH and CDR2 LQKENI. The CDR3 nucleotides read TGTGCCAGCTCACTGACAAGCGGGGGGGCAAACAATGAGCAGTTCTTC. Protein product: CASSLTSGGANNEQFF.

The chain links TRBV5-1 to TRBJ1-3, with 7 bases fitting TRBD1. Germline V CDR1 and CDR2: SGHRS, YFSETQ. The trim removed 3 bases at V and 0 bases at J, leaving 3 bases unmatched. The CDR3 consists of 15 residues. The CDR3 here is CASSSGTASGNTIYF. CDR3 DNA sequence: TGCGCCAGCAGCTCTGGGACAGCCTCTGGAAACACCATATATTTT.

J is TRBJ2-3 and V is TRBV11-2, with 7 bases fitting TRBD2. The V gene end was trimmed by 4 bases and the J gene end by 5 bases; junction bases not matched to a gene: 9. In germline, CDR1 is SGHAT, CDR2 FQNNGV. CDR3 length: 15 amino acids. The CDR3 reads CASSWAFAGVDTQYF. DNA of the CDR3: TGTGCCAGCAGCTGGGCCTTTGCGGGGGTAGATACGCAGTATTTT. Drawing the rest from reference TRBV11-2 and TRBJ2-3, the complete variable domain is EAGVAQSPRYKIIEKRQSVAFWCNPISGHATLYWYQQILGQGPKLLIQFQNNGVVDDSQLPKDRFSAERLKGVDSTLKIQPAKLEDSAVYLCASSWAFAGVDTQYFGPGTRLTVL.

The rearrangement joins TRBV27 to TRBJ1-1; possibly TRBD1 for D (5 bases). The V gene lost 1 base and the J gene lost 3 bases, with 12 bases spanning the gap. Germline-derived CDR1 and CDR2 are MNHEY and SMNVEV (reference sequence). This CDR3 is built from 15 residues. CDR3 sequence reads: CASSLWGPVDTEAFF. The CDR3 DNA is TGTGCCAGCAGTTTATGGGGCCCCGTGGACACTGAAGCTTTCTTT.

This clone appeared a few times. The chain combines TRBV7-6 with TRBJ1-1; 7 bases map to TRBD1. V trimming: 0 bases; J trimming: 4 bases; junction bases outside the gene matches: 8. Germline V CDR1 and CDR2: SGHVS, FNYEAQ. This CDR3 spans 16 amino acids. Written as DNA, the CDR3 is TGTGCCAGCAGCTTAGCTGGAACAGGGGAGAGCACTGAAGCTTTCTTT. Protein sequence: CASSLAGTGESTEAFF.